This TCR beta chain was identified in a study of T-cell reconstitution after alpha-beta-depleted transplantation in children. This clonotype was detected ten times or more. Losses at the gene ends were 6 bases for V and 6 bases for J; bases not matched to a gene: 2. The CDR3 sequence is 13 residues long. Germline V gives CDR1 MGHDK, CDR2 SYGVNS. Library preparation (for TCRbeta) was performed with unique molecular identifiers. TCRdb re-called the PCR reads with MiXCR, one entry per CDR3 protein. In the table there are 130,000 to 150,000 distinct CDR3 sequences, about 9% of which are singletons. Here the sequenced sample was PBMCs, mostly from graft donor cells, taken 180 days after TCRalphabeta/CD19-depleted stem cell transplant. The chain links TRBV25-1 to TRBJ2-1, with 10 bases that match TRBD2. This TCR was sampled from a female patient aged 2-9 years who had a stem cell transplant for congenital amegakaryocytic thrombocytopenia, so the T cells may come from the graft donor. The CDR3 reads CASRGLASNEQFF. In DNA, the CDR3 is TGTGCCAGCAGGGGACTAGCGTCCAATGAGCAGTTCTTC. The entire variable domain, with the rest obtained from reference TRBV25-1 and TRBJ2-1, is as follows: EADIYQTPRYLVIGTGKKITLECSQTMGHDKMYWYQQDPGMELHLIHYSYGVNSTEKGDLSSESTVSRIRTEHFPLTLESARPSHTSQYLCASRGLASNEQFFGPGTRLTVL.